This entry lists 9 T cell receptor beta chains sequenced from one sample in a study of blood T cell repertoires in COVID-19. TCRdb keeps only in-frame clones here, not all; method: immunoSEQ multiplex PCR. Here the sample spans 150,000 to 200,000 clones, approximately 80% being singletons. Sequences were obtained from PBMCs or T cells enriched from blood (not recorded which). The receptor source for this set is an older woman who had recovered from COVID-19.

The CDR3: CASSPSVTTEAFF. CDR3 DNA: TGTGCCAGTAGTCCGTCGGTCACCACTGAAGCTTTCTTT. V gene TRBV19 combines with J gene TRBJ1-1; D uncertain. Germline lookup yields CDR1 LNHDA and CDR2 SQIVND (reference sequence). The CDR3 is 13 amino acids. Trimming removed 5 bases at V and 4 bases at J, with 11 bases between.

The chain uses TRBV6-5 and TRBJ1-2; TRBD1 matches at 9 bases. This CDR3 comprises 15 residues. V shed 7 bases, J shed 0 bases, and the junction held 6 bases outside the gene matches. Germline-derived CDR1 and CDR2 are MNHEY and SVGAGI. The DNA of the CDR3 is TGTGCCAGCAAACAGGGGGCCGGAGCTAACTATGGCTACACCTTC. This sequence encodes CASKQGAGANYGYTF.

The J gene is TRBJ1-6, the V gene TRBV3-1 (or the pseudogene TRBV3-2); no reliable D call. Germline V gene sequence: CDR1 LGHDT, CDR2 YNNKEL (reference sequence). V dropped 1 base and J dropped 9 bases, with 4 bases sitting between them. The CDR3 consists of 12 residues. CDR3 DNA sequence: TGTGCCAGCAGCCAAGCTAGTTCACCCCTCCACTTT. This encodes CASSQASSPLHF.

V is TRBV5-1 and J is TRBJ1-4; 10 nucleotides line up with TRBD1. From germline, CDR1 is SGHRS and CDR2 YFSETQ. The CDR3 loop spans 15 amino acids. Unmatched junction bases numbered 5, after V lost 1 base and J lost 8 bases. CDR3 sequence reads: CASSLRGTGEEKLFF. The CDR3 region has the DNA TGCGCCAGCAGCTTGCGCGGGACAGGGGAAGAAAAACTGTTTTTT.

The chain recombines TRBV4-1 with TRBJ2-5; 10 nucleotides line up with TRBD1. CDR1 is MGHRA and CDR2 is YSYEKL in the germline V gene. V lost 4 bases, J lost 5 bases, and 7 bases stayed unmatched. This CDR3 contains 15 residues. The CDR3 loop is CASSPGQGYGETQYF. The CDR3 DNA reads TGCGCCAGCAGCCCGGGACAGGGGTACGGGGAGACCCAGTACTTC.

The chain joins TRBV3-1 (or the pseudogene TRBV3-2) to TRBJ2-2; tentatively, D is TRBD1 (6 bases). The germline V gene encodes CDR1 LGHDT and CDR2 YNNKEL (reference sequence). Trimming removed 4 bases at V and 0 bases at J, with 12 bases between. CDR3 length: 16 residues. CDR3 loop: CASSRGRPTNTGELFF. The CDR3 DNA sequence: TGTGCCAGCAGCCGGGGGCGGCCTACGAACACCGGGGAGCTGTTTTTT.

The chain has TRBV6-1 and TRBJ1-2, with D tentatively TRBD1 (6 bases). V lost 0 bases to trimming and J lost 2 bases, with 7 bases between them. The CDR3 is 14 amino acids. Germline values: CDR1 MNHNS, CDR2 SASEGT. CDR3 loop: CASSEAQGNYGYTF. The CDR3 bases are TGTGCCAGCAGTGAAGCGCAGGGGAACTATGGCTACACCTTC.

The CDR3: CASSPDGNSNQPQHF. The DNA for the CDR3 is TGTGCCAGCAGTCCGGACGGGAATAGCAATCAGCCCCAGCATTTT. The V call is TRBV4-2, the J call TRBJ1-5, with no clear D. The CDR3 spans 15 residues. CDR1 is LGHNA and CDR2 is YNFKEQ in the germline V gene. Trimming removed 6 bases at V and 0 bases at J, with 12 bases between.

With respect to this clone: Other nucleotide sequences in the sample specify the same CDR3. The chain links TRBV5-1 to TRBJ2-7; 13 nucleotides line up with TRBD2. The V and J ends lost 2 bases and 4 bases, in that order; junction bases with no gene match: 3. The CDR3 loop spans 15 amino acids. Per germline, CDR1 SGHRS and CDR2 YFSETQ. The CDR3 DNA follows: TGCGCCAGCAGCTTAGGGACTAGCGGGGTTTACGAGCAGTACTTC. It codes for CASSLGTSGVYEQYF. The complete variable domain, with remaining parts taken from reference TRBV5-1 and TRBJ2-7, reads KAGVTQTPRYLIKTRGQQVTLSCSPISGHRSVSWYQQTPGQGLQFLFEYFSETQRNKGNFPGRFSGRQFSNSRSEMNVSTLELGDSALYLCASSLGTSGVYEQYFGPGTRLTVT.